Below are 14 T cell receptor beta chains sequenced from a single sample in a study of regulatory T cells in long-lasting Graves disease. CDR3 regions were amplified by Arm-PCR using iRepertoire HTBI primers to build TCR beta libraries. TCRdb redid the calling of the multiplex PCR reads with MiXCR, one entry per CDR3 protein. Of roughly 500,000 distinct CDR3 sequences in the sample, approximately 15% were seen once. Time point denoted: newly diagnosed GD, antithyroid drugs for less than 3 months. Generation of the TCR library employed RNA extracted from PBMCs. These data also featured in a second study, about T cells in Graves' hyperthyroidism and ophthalmopathy.

This material consisted of peripheral blood mononuclear cells (PBMCs), taken at new diagnosis, from a patient treated with antithyroid drugs. Receptors originate from a man aged 30-40 years with Graves disease.

This clonotype was counted a few times. The chain has TRBV6-1 and TRBJ1-1; D perhaps matches TRBD1 (5 bases). Trimming removed 7 bases from V and 8 bases from J, with 11 bases in between. The V gene's germline CDR1 is MNHNS and CDR2 SASEGT. There are 11 residues in the CDR3. DNA for the CDR3: TGTGCCAGCATGCGGGGGGGAGAAGCTTTCTTT. Translating it yields CASMRGGEAFF.

This clonotype was seen a few times. J is TRBJ2-7 and V is TRBV6-1; D is unclear. The CDR3 sequence is 14 residues long. The ends were cut back, 3 bases at V and 4 bases at J, with 13 bases in the middle. Germline loops: CDR1 MNHNS, CDR2 SASEGT. The CDR3 DNA reads as TGTGCCAGCAGTGAGCCGGAAGTCGAGTACGAGCAGTACTTC. It yields the protein CASSEPEVEYEQYF.

This clonotype was seen at least ten times. This sequence joins TRBV11-2 and TRBJ1-1; the D gene is possibly TRBD1 (5 bases). There are 11 residues in the CDR3. Trimming removed 3 bases from V and 10 bases from J, with 9 bases in between. Germline lookup yields CDR1 SGHAT and CDR2 FQNNGV. DNA of the CDR3: TGTGCCAGCAGCTTCGGCAGGGCAGCTTTCTTT. Translating gives CASSFGRAAFF.

In this sample, this clonotype turned up a few times. Given a much more abundant clone one base away, this may be a read error. The chain employs TRBV11-2 and TRBJ2-5; weak D call: TRBD2 (6 bases). Germline V gives CDR1 SGHAT, CDR2 FQNNGV. V shed 1 base and J shed 2 bases, with 8 bases lying between them. The CDR3 consists of 14 residues. The CDR3: CASSLGREQETQYF. CDR3 sequence (DNA): TGTGCCAGCAGCTTAGGACGGGAGCAAGAGACCCAGTACTTC.

This clonotype was seen a few times. The V call is TRBV7-2, the J call TRBJ2-6; D perhaps matches TRBD2 (6 bases). The germline V gene has CDR1 SGHTA and CDR2 FQGNSA. The CDR3 consists of 15 residues. V lost 8 bases to trimming and J lost 3 bases, with 14 bases between them. The CDR3 protein is CASGAGSGGANVLTF. The CDR3 nucleotides are TGTGCCAGCGGGGCGGGATCCGGTGGGGCCAACGTCCTGACTTTC.

This clonotype showed up many times. This chain joins TRBV9 and TRBJ2-2, with D perhaps TRBD1 or TRBD2 (6 bases each). CDR3 length equals 16 residues. Per the germline V gene, CDR1 is SGDLS and CDR2 is YYNGEE. V lost 3 bases, J lost 6 bases, and 18 bases lay in between. In nucleotides, the CDR3 is TGTGCCAGCAGCGGGTCAGGGGTAGCGGAGGCCGGGGAGCTGTTTTTT. Residues: CASSGSGVAEAGELFF.

The chain joins TRBV11-2 to TRBJ1-1; D not resolved. Germline V gene sequence: CDR1 SGHAT, CDR2 FQNNGV. The CDR3 loop spans 14 amino acids. The germline V and J ends were trimmed by 2 bases and 1 base, with 8 bases remaining between them. In DNA form, the CDR3 reads TGTGCCAGCAGCTTAAACGCAAGGAACACTGAAGCTTTCTTT. This encodes CASSLNARNTEAFF.

This clonotype was detected ten times or more. This sequence joins TRBV30 and TRBJ2-7; 7 nucleotides align to TRBD1. Germline CDR1 and CDR2: GTSNPN and SVGIG (reference sequence). The J segment lost 0 bases and the V segment lost 0 bases, leaving 5 bases of the junction unmatched. The CDR3 is 15 residues long. The CDR3 region has the DNA TGTGCCTGGAGTGTTGGACAGGAGTACTCCTACGAGCAGTACTTC. Translated, it gives CAWSVGQEYSYEQYF.

This clonotype was recorded a few times. The chain carries TRBV3-1 and TRBJ2-3; D gene unclear. The CDR3 sequence is 14 residues long. The ends were cut back, 3 bases at V and 4 bases at J, with 11 bases in the middle. Per the germline V gene, CDR1 is LGHDT and CDR2 is YNNKEL (reference sequence). CDR3 sequence: CASSHGPLADTQYF. CDR3 in DNA: TGTGCCAGCAGCCATGGACCCCTGGCAGATACGCAGTATTTT.

On this clonotype itself: Possible read error: a much larger clone is one base away. The chain combines TRBV12-3 or TRBV12-4 with TRBJ2-1, with 7 bases fitting TRBD2. This CDR3 spans 15 amino acids. V dropped 5 bases and J dropped 8; count of bases not matched to a gene: 12. This CDR3 reads CASSALSGVTHEQFF. Here the CDR3 DNA reads TGTGCCAGCAGTGCGCTCAGCGGGGTTACGCATGAGCAGTTCTTC.

There are many counts of this clonotype. This chain uses TRBV12-3 or TRBV12-4 with TRBJ2-3, with TRBD2 identical over 14 bases. V was clipped by 5 bases and J by 5 bases; unmatched bases: 6. This CDR3 is 16 amino acids long. The CDR3 region is CASSPTGTSGRDTQYF. In nucleotides, the CDR3 is TGTGCCAGCAGTCCCACCGGGACTAGCGGGAGAGATACGCAGTATTTT.

This clonotype has only a few counts. This sequence joins TRBV10-3 and TRBJ2-1; D may be TRBD2 (6 bases). CDR3 length equals 15 residues. Germline values: CDR1 ENHRY, CDR2 SYGVKD. V lost 10 bases, J lost 2 bases, and 18 bases lay in between. The CDR3: CASSPTRLAYNEQFF. CDR3 DNA: TGTGCCAGCAGCCCGACCCGACTAGCCTACAATGAGCAGTTCTTC.

This chain connects TRBV7-9 to TRBJ2-2; TRBD1 matches 7 bases. V lost 2 bases to trimming and J lost 6 bases; unmatched junction nucleotides: 6. CDR1 and CDR2 from the germline V gene are SEHNR and FQNEAQ (reference sequence). The CDR3 consists of 15 residues. Written as DNA, the CDR3 is TGTGCCAGCAGCTTAAGGACAGGTGTGTCCGGGGAGCTGTTTTTT. This sequence encodes CASSLRTGVSGELFF.

This clonotype was recorded once. The chain's CDR3 is CASSFERGLESEQYF. The CDR3 nucleotides are TGTGCCAGCAGCTTCGAGCGGGGCCTCGAGTCCGAGCAGTACTTC. The chain couples TRBV7-9 to TRBJ2-7, with 7 bases fitting TRBD2. The germline V gene has CDR1 SEHNR and CDR2 FQNEAQ (reference sequence). This CDR3 is 15 amino acids long. The V segment lost 3 bases and the J segment 6 bases; nucleotides outside the gene matches: 11. Variable domain in full (rest from reference TRBV7-9 and TRBJ2-7): DTGVSQNPRHKITKRGQNVTFRCDPISEHNRLYWYRQTLGQGPEFLTYFQNEAQLEKSRLLSDRFSAERPKGSFSTLEIQRTEQGDSAMYLCASSFERGLESEQYFGPGTRLTVT.